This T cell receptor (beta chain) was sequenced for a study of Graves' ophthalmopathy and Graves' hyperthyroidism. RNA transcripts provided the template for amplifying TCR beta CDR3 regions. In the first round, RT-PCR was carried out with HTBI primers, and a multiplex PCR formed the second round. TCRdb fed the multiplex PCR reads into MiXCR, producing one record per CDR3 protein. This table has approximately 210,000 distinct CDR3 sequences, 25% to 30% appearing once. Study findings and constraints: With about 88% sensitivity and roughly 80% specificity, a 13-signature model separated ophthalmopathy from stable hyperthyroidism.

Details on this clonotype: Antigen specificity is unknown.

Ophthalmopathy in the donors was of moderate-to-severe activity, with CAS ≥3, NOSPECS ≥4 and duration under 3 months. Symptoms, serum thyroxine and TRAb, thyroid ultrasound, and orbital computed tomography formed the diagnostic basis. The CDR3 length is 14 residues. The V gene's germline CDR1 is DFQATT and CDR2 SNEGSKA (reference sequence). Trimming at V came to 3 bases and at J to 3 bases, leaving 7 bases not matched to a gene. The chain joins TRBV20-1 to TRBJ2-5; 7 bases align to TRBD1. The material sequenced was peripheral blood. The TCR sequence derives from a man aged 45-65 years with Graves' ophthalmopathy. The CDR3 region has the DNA TGCAGTGCTAGGGTATGGGACAGAAAAGAGACCCAGTACTTC. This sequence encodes CSARVWDRKETQYF.